The 15 T cell receptor beta chains given below trace back to one sample, sequenced in a study of T cell responses to AZD1222 COVID-19 vaccine. Only in-frame clones appear in the TCRdb table, and some are missing; sequencing was by immunoSEQ multiplex PCR. Found here are more than 110,000 clones, roughly 92% of them singletons; the top ten hold less than 4.5%. The specimen was peripheral blood, collected on day 0 of AZD1222 vaccination. These TCRs come from an adult in good health.

The V call is TRBV4-3, the J call TRBJ2-1, with 12 positions matching TRBD2. V dropped 3 bases and J dropped 0; count of bases not matched to a gene: 6. This CDR3 has 18 residues. Germline CDR1 and CDR2: LGHNA and YSLEER. The CDR3 bases are TGCGCCAGCAGCCAGGCTCTAGCGGGAGGGTTCTCCTACAATGAGCAGTTCTTC. Encoded protein: CASSQALAGGFSYNEQFF.

The chain joins TRBV12-5 to TRBJ2-7; TRBD1 matches at 12 bases. The CDR3 has 16 residues. The J segment lost 5 bases and the V segment lost 0 bases, leaving 5 bases of the junction unmatched. CDR1 LGHNT and CDR2 FRNRAP come from the germline V gene. The CDR3 nucleotides are TGTGCTAGTGGTTTGGTAGTCGGGACAGGGGGCGACGAGCAGTACTTC. Translation gives CASGLVVGTGGDEQYF. Based on the CDR3 plus reference TRBV12-5 and TRBJ2-7, the full variable domain is DARVTQTPRHKVTEMGQEVTMRCQPILGHNTVFWYRQTMMQGLELLAYFRNRAPLDDSGMPKDRFSAEMPDATLATLKIQPSEPRDSAVYFCASGLVVGTGGDEQYFGPGTRLTVT.

This sequence joins TRBV5-1 and TRBJ2-7; possible D gene TRBD1, 6 bases. In germline, CDR1 is SGHRS, CDR2 YFSETQ. V was trimmed by 5 bases and J by 2 bases, leaving 8 bases between them. This CDR3 is 12 amino acids long. This CDR3 is CASRTGPYEQYF. The DNA of the CDR3 is TGCGCCAGCAGGACAGGACCCTACGAGCAGTACTTC. The variable domain in full, with the rest retrieved from reference TRBV5-1 and TRBJ2-7, is KAGVTQTPRYLIKTRGQQVTLSCSPISGHRSVSWYQQTPGQGLQFLFEYFSETQRNKGNFPGRFSGRQFSNSRSEMNVSTLELGDSALYLCASRTGPYEQYFGPGTRLTVT.

The CDR3 protein is CASSLVPGQGRSEAFF. The CDR3 nucleotides are TGTGCCAGCAGCTTGGTACCGGGACAGGGCAGATCTGAAGCTTTCTTT. The V and J genes are TRBV5-6 and TRBJ1-1; 9 nucleotides line up with TRBD1. Germline V gene data show CDR1 as SGHDT and CDR2 as YYEEEE. J lost 6 bases, V lost 0 bases, and 9 bases had no gene match. This CDR3 is built from 16 residues. Filled out from reference TRBV5-6 and TRBJ1-1, the complete variable domain reads DAGVTQSPTHLIKTRGQQVTLRCSPKSGHDTVSWYQQALGQGPQFIFQYYEEEERQRGNFPDRFSGHQFPNYSSELNVNALLLGDSALYLCASSLVPGQGRSEAFFGQGTRLTVV.

The CDR3 sequence is CASSSRTRGAEAFF. The CDR3 bases are TGTGCCAGCAGCTCTCGGACTAGGGGGGCTGAAGCTTTCTTT. The chain is built from TRBV3-1 (or the pseudogene TRBV3-2) and TRBJ1-1; TRBD1 might be the D (6 bases). The CDR3 loop spans 14 amino acids. Germline V gives CDR1 LGHDT, CDR2 YNNKEL (reference sequence). The V gene lost 5 bases and the J gene lost 6 bases, with 16 bases spanning the gap.

V gene TRBV5-4 combines with J gene TRBJ2-6, with D possibly TRBD2 on 5 matching bases. V lost 0 bases, J lost 0 bases, and 10 bases lay in between. The CDR3 contains 17 residues. CDR1 and CDR2 (germline): SGHNT, YYREEE (reference sequence). CDR3 protein: CASSLGGSNSGANVLTF. Written as DNA, the CDR3 is TGTGCCAGCAGCTTGGGCGGGTCCAACTCTGGGGCCAACGTCCTGACTTTC.

The chain carries TRBV10-3 and TRBJ2-7, with 7 bases matching TRBD1. This CDR3 is built from 18 residues. J was trimmed by 4 bases and V by 1 base; bases with no gene match: 16. Germline CDR1 reads ENHRY; CDR2 reads SYGVKD. CDR3 protein: CAISEFRSPGQMIYEQYF. The CDR3 bases are TGTGCCATCAGTGAGTTTCGATCACCGGGACAGATGATTTACGAGCAGTACTTC.

CDR3 residues: CAWSTQGQGKGNTIYF. CDR3 coding DNA: TGTGCCTGGAGTACGCAGGGACAGGGGAAAGGGAACACCATATATTTT. The rearrangement links TRBV30 to TRBJ1-3; 10 bases align to TRBD1. This CDR3 is 16 amino acids long. CDR1 and CDR2 (germline): GTSNPN, SVGIG (reference sequence). Trimming cost V 2 bases and J 7 bases; bases outside gene matches: 11.

The V gene is TRBV2, the J gene TRBJ1-5; 12 nucleotides match TRBD1. Germline V gene data show CDR1 as SNHLY and CDR2 as FYNNEI. The CDR3 loop spans 13 amino acids. J lost 7 bases, V lost 6 bases, and 1 base had no gene match. The CDR3, as DNA: TGTGCCAGCAGGGGACAGGGGGCCCAGCCCCAGCATTTT. This gives the protein CASRGQGAQPQHF.

This chain links TRBV6-5 with TRBJ1-2; 12 positions agree with TRBD1. Germline V CDR1 and CDR2: MNHEY, SVGAGI. Trimming removed 5 bases from V and 7 bases from J; junction bases left unmatched: 8. This CDR3 has 15 residues. The CDR3, as DNA: TGTGCCAGCAGTCAAACCGGGACAGGGGGCGGTGGCTACACCTTC. Translation gives CASSQTGTGGGGYTF.

The chain joins TRBV6-5 to TRBJ1-6; D gene uncertain. Germline V gene data show CDR1 as MNHEY and CDR2 as SVGAGI. The CDR3 is made up of 14 amino acids. Trimming removed 2 bases from V and 5 bases from J, with 7 bases in between. The DNA of the CDR3 is TGTGCCAGCAGTTACCACACCAATAATTCACCCCTCCACTTT. This sequence encodes CASSYHTNNSPLHF.

This clone has a handful of counts. V gene TRBV19 combines with J gene TRBJ2-2; maybe TRBD2 (7 bases). The CDR3 extends over 15 amino acids. V lost 3 bases to trimming and J lost 4 bases, with 12 bases between them. The germline gives CDR1 LNHDA, CDR2 SQIVND (reference sequence). As DNA, the CDR3 is TGTGCCAGTAGTATCCGGGGGGCCGGCACCGGGGAGCTGTTTTTT. Translated, it gives CASSIRGAGTGELFF. The full variable domain, rest sourced from reference TRBV19 and TRBJ2-2, is DGGITQSPKYLFRKEGQNVTLSCEQNLNHDAMYWYRQDPGQGLRLIYYSQIVNDFQKGDIAEGYSVSREKKESFPLTVTSAQKNPTAFYLCASSIRGAGTGELFFGEGSRLTVL.

This clone was seen a handful of times. The chain couples TRBV12-3 or TRBV12-4 to TRBJ1-2; possibly TRBD1 for D (6 bases). Trimming left V 8 bases short and J 7 bases short, with 17 bases between. This CDR3 is 13 amino acids long. The CDR3 loop is CASLLGGLGGYTF. DNA for the CDR3: TGTGCCAGCCTTTTAGGGGGACTAGGTGGCTACACCTTC.

This chain connects TRBV6-5 to TRBJ1-2, with 11 nucleotides matching TRBD1. Germline V gene lookup returns CDR1 MNHEY and CDR2 SVGAGI. The CDR3 consists of 16 residues. V dropped 2 bases and J dropped 7; count of bases not matched to a gene: 9. CDR3 bases: TGTGCCAGCAGTTACAGGACAGGGGGCAATCCCGTTGGCTACACCTTC. Its translation is CASSYRTGGNPVGYTF.

As DNA, the CDR3 is TGTGCCAGCAGCCCCACTAGCGTTGAGCAGTTCTTC. This encodes CASSPTSVEQFF. V gene TRBV7-9 combines with J gene TRBJ2-1, with TRBD2 matching 7 bases. With 5 bases clipped from V and 9 bases from J, the junction kept 4 bases outside the gene matches. CDR1 and CDR2 (germline): SEHNR, FQNEAQ (reference sequence). The length of the CDR3 is 12 residues.